The source of this TCR beta chain is a study of blood T cell repertoires in COVID-19. Generated by immunoSEQ multiplex PCR, the TCRdb table keeps only in-frame clones and is missing some. The table shows approximately 160,000 clones, with approximately 85% occurring only once. This clone came up once. The length of the CDR3 is 15 residues. V gave up 4 bases and J gave up 8 bases, with 21 bases separating them. Germline V gives CDR1 SGHRS, CDR2 YFSETQ. The V and J genes are TRBV5-1 and TRBJ1-2; D is undetermined. The source material was peripheral blood. The TCR comes from a woman aged 55-69 years with COVID-19, enrolled during active disease. This CDR3 is CASSETMKAGYGYTF. As DNA, the CDR3 is TGCGCCAGCAGCGAAACTATGAAGGCCGGGTACGGCTACACCTTC.